This TCR beta chain appears in the sequencing data of a study of blood T cell repertoires in COVID-19. Sequencing was performed with immunoSEQ multiplex PCR; in TCRdb, only in-frame clones are kept and a portion is missing. The data show about 240,000 clones, with more than 75% seen just once and 9% to 15% held by the top ten. CDR3 size: 16 residues. Germline V lookup: CDR1 LGHDT, CDR2 YNNKEL (reference sequence). The V gene lost 4 bases and the J gene lost 1 base, with 11 bases spanning the gap. This TCR was sampled from a man at least 80 years old with acute or convalescent COVID-19. Sequencing was performed on peripheral blood. The rearrangement links TRBV3-1 (or the pseudogene TRBV3-2) to TRBJ1-6; D gene ambiguous. CDR3 nucleotides: TGTGCCAGCAGCCCCACCAAGAGGTCCTATAATTCACCCCTCCACTTT. Encoded protein: CASSPTKRSYNSPLHF.